The 26 T cell receptor beta chains below were found in one sample sequenced in a study of blood T cell repertoires in COVID-19. Data came from immunoSEQ multiplex PCR; TCRdb stores just in-frame clones and leaves some out. Found here are about 25,000 clones, about 84% of them singletons; the top ten hold 45% to 60%. Sequences were obtained from peripheral blood. All receptors come from a man aged 45 to 65 with active or convalescent COVID-19.

The genes are TRBV12-3 or TRBV12-4 and TRBJ2-1; a possible D gene is TRBD2 (6 bases). V lost 7 bases, J lost 9 bases, and 16 bases lay in between. The CDR3 has 13 residues. In nucleotides, the CDR3 is TGTGCCAGCACCTGGGCGGAGGGCCTTGAGCAGTTCTTC. Translating gives CASTWAEGLEQFF.

As for this clone: The limits of the CDR3 on the DNA are not certain, so only TCRdb's listed CDR3 is given. The chain couples TRBV6-5 to TRBJ2-5; the D segment call TRBD2 is taken from the table without a DNA check. The germline CDR1 and CDR2 sequences are MNHEY and SVGAGI. The CDR3 length equals 14 residues, ends included. CDR3 sequence reads: CASILGLAGETQYF.

The genes are TRBV14 and TRBJ2-5; 8 bases match TRBD1. Trimming cost V 1 base and J 4 bases; bases outside gene matches: 5. Germline CDR1 is SGHDN and CDR2 is FVKESK. There are 15 residues in the CDR3. CDR3 DNA sequence: TGTGCCAGCAGCCAAGCGGCAGGGGGCTTAGAGACCCAGTACTTC. Its protein product is CASSQAAGGLETQYF.

The chain is built from TRBV11-2 and TRBJ2-7; a possible D gene is TRBD1 (6 bases). This CDR3 contains 14 residues. V was trimmed by 4 bases and J by 2 bases, leaving 12 bases between them. Germline V CDR1 and CDR2: SGHAT, FQNNGV. The CDR3 loop is CASSSSGTPYEQYF. CDR3 coding DNA: TGTGCCAGCAGCTCGTCCGGGACACCCTACGAGCAGTACTTC.

The genes are TRBV14 and TRBJ1-1; D possibly corresponds to TRBD1 (6 bases). The CDR3 contains 14 residues. V lost 4 bases, J lost 5 bases, and 14 bases lay in between. Per the germline V gene, CDR1 is SGHDN and CDR2 is FVKESK. The CDR3 nucleotides read TGTGCCAGCAGCCCCCCAGGGGCGAGGACTGAAGCTTTCTTT. Its protein is CASSPPGARTEAFF. Based on the CDR3 plus reference TRBV14 and TRBJ1-1, the full variable domain is EAGVTQFPSHSVIEKGQTVTLRCDPISGHDNLYWYRRVMGKEIKFLLHFVKESKQDESGMPNNRFLAERTGGTYSTLKVQPAELEDSGVYFCASSPPGARTEAFFGQGTRLTVV.

The J gene is TRBJ1-1, the V gene TRBV5-1; D ambiguous. Trimming took off 2 bases at V and 5 bases at J, with 10 bases between the two ends. The germline V gene has CDR1 SGHRS and CDR2 YFSETQ. The CDR3 loop spans 13 amino acids. In DNA, the CDR3 is TGCGCCAGCAGCTTTACCCCCGGGACTGAAGCTTTCTTT. Translating it yields CASSFTPGTEAFF.

This chain connects TRBV29-1 to TRBJ1-2; D remains unclear. CDR1 SQVTM and CDR2 ANQGSEA come from the germline V gene. The CDR3 totals 13 residues. The V end was cut by 2 bases, the J end by 7 bases, with 14 bases between. As DNA, the CDR3 is TGCAGCGTTGAATATATAGAGGGATCTGGCTACACCTTC. It translates to CSVEYIEGSGYTF.

The chain employs TRBV7-9 and TRBJ1-3; 7 bases match TRBD1. Looked up from germline, CDR1 is SEHNR and CDR2 is FQNEAQ (reference sequence). V shed 7 bases and J 8 bases; nucleotides not matched to a gene: 14. The CDR3 is 15 residues long. DNA for the CDR3: TGTGCCAGCAACCAGTACAGGGGACACGACGACACCATATATTTT. Translating gives CASNQYRGHDDTIYF.

CDR3 in amino acids: CASSSGLTNEQFF. The CDR3 DNA reads as TGTGCCAGCAGCTCGGGACTCACCAATGAGCAGTTCTTC. V is TRBV5-6 and J is TRBJ2-1; D perhaps matches TRBD2 (6 bases). The CDR3 covers 13 residues. Trimming removed 3 bases from V and 6 bases from J, with 10 bases in between. Germline CDR1 is SGHDT and CDR2 is YYEEEE.

This chain joins TRBV28 and TRBJ1-5; no reliable D call. V was trimmed by 1 base and J by 5 bases, leaving 21 bases between them. There are 18 residues in the CDR3. CDR1 and CDR2 (germline): MDHEN, SYDVKM. CDR3 amino acids: CASSLSTARRGTHQPQHF. The CDR3 region has the DNA TGTGCCAGCAGTTTATCGACTGCCAGGCGGGGAACCCATCAGCCCCAGCATTTT. Filled out from reference TRBV28 and TRBJ1-5, the complete variable domain reads DVKVTQSSRYLVKRTGEKVFLECVQDMDHENMFWYRQDPGLGLRLIYFSYDVKMKEKGDIPEGYSVSREKKERFSLILESASTNQTSMYLCASSLSTARRGTHQPQHFGDGTRLSIL.

This sequence joins TRBV3-1 (or the pseudogene TRBV3-2) and TRBJ2-5; D remains unclear. The germline CDR1 and CDR2 sequences are LGHDT and YNNKEL (reference sequence). Trimming took 10 bases from V and 0 from J, leaving 12 bases between them. This CDR3 region has 13 residues. The CDR3 loop is CATRYTYQETQYF. Here the CDR3 DNA reads TGTGCCACGCGCTATACGTACCAAGAGACCCAGTACTTC.

The V call is TRBV10-2, the J call TRBJ1-2; a weak D match, TRBD1 (6 bases). The V gene lost 8 bases and the J gene lost 8 bases, with 18 bases spanning the gap. Germline CDR1 is WSHSY and CDR2 is SAAADI. This CDR3 has 13 residues. The CDR3 here is CASSGGATTGYTF. Here the CDR3 DNA reads TGCGCCAGCTCTGGGGGGGCTACTACGGGCTACACCTTC.

The V and J genes are TRBV7-9 and TRBJ1-1, with 9 bases fitting TRBD1. CDR1 and CDR2 from the germline V gene are SEHNR and FQNEAQ (reference sequence). The CDR3 runs 14 residues. The J segment lost 0 bases and the V segment lost 5 bases, leaving 1 base of the junction unmatched. The CDR3 coding sequence is TGTGCCAGCAGCCGGGACAGGGTGAACACTGAAGCTTTCTTT. Protein: CASSRDRVNTEAFF. Filled out from reference TRBV7-9 and TRBJ1-1, the complete variable domain reads DTGVSQNPRHKITKRGQNVTFRCDPISEHNRLYWYRQTLGQGPEFLTYFQNEAQLEKSRLLSDRFSAERPKGSFSTLEIQRTEQGDSAMYLCASSRDRVNTEAFFGQGTRLTVV.

The V gene is TRBV7-9, the J gene TRBJ1-1, with D possibly being TRBD1 (6 bases). Germline CDR1 SEHNR, CDR2 FQNEAQ (reference sequence). Trimming shortened V by 1 base and J by 11 bases, and 11 bases separated the two germline ends. The CDR3 loop spans 12 amino acids. This CDR3 is CASSLEAGDAFF. DNA of the CDR3: TGTGCCAGCAGCTTAGAAGCAGGGGACGCTTTCTTT.

The genes are TRBV27 and TRBJ2-2; D remains unclear. The ends were cut back, 2 bases at V and 5 bases at J, with 9 bases in the middle. Germline V lookup: CDR1 MNHEY, CDR2 SMNVEV (reference sequence). The CDR3 has 14 residues. Here the CDR3 DNA reads TGTGCCAGCAGTTTAGTAGTGACAACCGGGGAGCTGTTTTTT. It encodes CASSLVVTTGELFF.

This chain links TRBV13 with TRBJ2-5, with TRBD2 identical over 7 bases. The CDR3 spans 15 residues. V was clipped by 0 bases and J by 5 bases; unmatched bases: 6. The germline CDR1 and CDR2 sequences are PRHDT and FYEKMQ (reference sequence). CDR3 DNA sequence: TGTGCCAGCAGCTTAGGAGGCGGGAGCGGGGAGACCCAGTACTTC. Amino acids: CASSLGGGSGETQYF.

This clone was counted only a few times. The chain joins TRBV5-1 to TRBJ1-1, with D maybe TRBD1 (5 bases). V lost 4 bases and J 1 base, leaving 11 bases between the germline ends. The CDR3 is 14 amino acids. Germline CDR1 reads SGHRS; CDR2 reads YFSETQ. The chain's CDR3 is CASSLGRRNTEAFF. The CDR3 DNA sequence: TGCGCCAGCAGCCTGGGACGGAGGAACACTGAAGCTTTCTTT.

V gene TRBV6-5 combines with J gene TRBJ1-1; possibly TRBD1 for D (6 bases). The CDR3 is made up of 15 amino acids. The V gene lost 7 bases and the J gene lost 3 bases, with 18 bases spanning the gap. The germline V gene has CDR1 MNHEY and CDR2 SVGAGI. DNA of the CDR3: TGTGCCAGCACGGGACACCCCGACAAATACACTGAAGCTTTCTTT. Translated: CASTGHPDKYTEAFF.

The chain employs TRBV10-2 and TRBJ1-1; the D is unclear. V lost 10 bases, J lost 3 bases, and 12 bases lay in between. CDR3 size: 12 residues. In germline, CDR1 is WSHSY, CDR2 SAAADI. CDR3 nucleotides: TGCGCCACCCTCTCCGGAGACACTGAAGCTTTCTTT. Its protein product is CATLSGDTEAFF.

This clone was seen only a few times. The chain uses TRBV19 and TRBJ2-1; 10 bases match TRBD2. This CDR3 is built from 15 residues. CDR1 is LNHDA, CDR2 SQIVND, per germline (reference sequence). The ends lost 4 bases at V and 4 bases at J; junction bases unmatched: 4. The CDR3 here is CASSTTSGAYNEQFF. Here the CDR3 DNA reads TGTGCCAGTAGTACAACTAGCGGGGCTTACAATGAGCAGTTCTTC. Full variable domain (outside the CDR3, taken from reference TRBV19 and TRBJ2-1): DGGITQSPKYLFRKEGQNVTLSCEQNLNHDAMYWYRQDPGQGLRLIYYSQIVNDFQKGDIAEGYSVSREKKESFPLTVTSAQKNPTAFYLCASSTTSGAYNEQFFGPGTRLTVL.

The chain combines TRBV11-3 with TRBJ2-7; TRBD1 aligns across 7 bases. Germline V gene data show CDR1 as SGHNT and CDR2 as YENEEA. This CDR3 comprises 13 residues. With V trimmed by 5 bases and J by 3 bases, 4 bases remained unmatched. The CDR3 DNA sequence: TGTGCCAGCAGCGCCCGACAGGGCTACGAGCAGTACTTC. It yields the protein CASSARQGYEQYF.

The V call is TRBV14, the J call TRBJ2-2; possible D gene TRBD1, 5 bases. This CDR3 region has 14 residues. CDR1 is SGHDN, CDR2 FVKESK, per germline. Trimming cost V 6 bases and J 1 base, with 9 bases left between them. The CDR3 nucleotides read TGTGCCAGCAGACAGGCGATGAACACCGGGGAGCTGTTTTTT. Translated: CASRQAMNTGELFF.

The chain couples TRBV2 to TRBJ2-1, with a tentative D call TRBD1 (5 bases). The ends were cut back, 2 bases at V and 8 bases at J, with 13 bases in the middle. This CDR3 is 14 amino acids long. CDR1 and CDR2 from the germline V gene are SNHLY and FYNNEI. CDR3 loop: CASSESQGKDEQFF. CDR3 coding DNA: TGTGCCAGCAGTGAAAGTCAGGGTAAGGATGAGCAGTTCTTC.

The chain has TRBV10-3 and TRBJ1-3; D call uncertain. The CDR3 contains 12 residues. The V and J ends lost 6 bases and 4 bases respectively, with 7 bases between them. CDR1 ENHRY and CDR2 SYGVKD come from the germline V gene. The CDR3 region is CAIRGSGNTIYF. In DNA, the CDR3 is TGTGCCATCAGGGGTAGCGGAAACACCATATATTTT.

The V gene is TRBV6-6, the J gene TRBJ1-5; a weak D match, TRBD1 (5 bases). V lost 11 bases, J lost 1 base, and 15 bases lay in between. The CDR3 has 14 amino acids. Germline assignment: CDR1 MNHNY and CDR2 SVGAGI (reference sequence). The CDR3 nucleotides read TGTGCCGCCTCAGGGCTACAGAGCAATCAGCCCCAGCATTTT. Encoded protein: CAASGLQSNQPQHF.

The genes are TRBV19 and TRBJ2-7; TRBD2 aligns across 12 bases. The length of the CDR3 is 16 residues. Trimming took 5 bases from V and 2 from J; bases not matched to a gene: 7. Per germline, CDR1 LNHDA and CDR2 SQIVND (reference sequence). The CDR3 sequence is CASSLLWTSGAYEQYF. CDR3 coding DNA: TGTGCCAGTAGTCTCCTATGGACTAGCGGGGCCTACGAGCAGTACTTC.